These 11 T cell receptor beta chains originate from one sample sequenced in a study of blood T cells in healthy people across ages. Primers used in a second PCR of about 6 to 11 cycles were a sample-barcoded 5' primer and a J-beta primer mix. TCRdb re-analysed the 5' RACE reads in MiXCR, keeping a single row per CDR3 protein. Of roughly 730,000 distinct CDR3 sequences listed, more than 55% are singletons. The specimen sequenced was blood. These TCRs come from a man aged 40-49 years in good health.

This clonotype was picked up one time. The chain couples TRBV7-2 to TRBJ2-1; the D gene is possibly TRBD1 (5 bases). This CDR3 is built from 15 residues. The V end lost 5 bases, the J end lost 3 bases, and 14 bases lay between the germline ends. Germline V gene sequence: CDR1 SGHTA, CDR2 FQGNSA. As DNA, the CDR3 is TGTGCCAGCAGCCCAGACAGAGCTAACTACAATGAGCAGTTCTTC. It translates to CASSPDRANYNEQFF. Combining the CDR3 with reference TRBV7-2 and TRBJ2-1 gives the whole variable domain GAGVSQSPSNKVTEKGKDVELRCDPISGHTALYWYRQSLGQGLEFLIYFQGNSAPDKSGLPSDRFSAERTGGSVSTLTIQRTQQEDSAVYLCASSPDRANYNEQFFGPGTRLTVL.

The chain is built from TRBV4-2 and TRBJ2-1, with D perhaps matching TRBD2 (7 bases). The germline gives CDR1 LGHNA, CDR2 YNFKEQ. V shed 3 bases and J shed 5 bases, with 17 bases lying between them. This CDR3 spans 16 amino acids. The chain's CDR3 is CASSQTPGGHNNEQFF. CDR3 in DNA: TGTGCCAGCAGCCAGACCCCGGGGGGCCATAACAATGAGCAGTTCTTC.

This clonotype came up a few times. V is TRBV24-1 and J is TRBJ2-1; unclear D gene. V lost 3 bases to trimming and J lost 0 bases, with 8 bases between them. CDR3 length: 15 amino acids. Germline lookup yields CDR1 KGHDR and CDR2 SFDVKD. The CDR3: CATSDPMSSYNEQFF. CDR3 DNA: TGTGCCACCAGTGATCCCATGAGCTCCTACAATGAGCAGTTCTTC.

The J gene is TRBJ2-7, the V gene TRBV28; the match to TRBD2 covers 10 bases. The CDR3 runs to 15 residues. Germline CDR1 reads MDHEN; CDR2 reads SYDVKM. Trimming took 6 bases from V and 1 from J; bases not matched to a gene: 6. In nucleotides, the CDR3 is TGTGCCAGCAGGCAATTAGCGGGAGGATCCTACGAGCAGTACTTC. It yields the protein CASRQLAGGSYEQYF.

The chain has TRBV6-5 and TRBJ2-7; TRBD1 aligns across 7 bases. The CDR3 extends over 13 amino acids. The germline V gene encodes CDR1 MNHEY and CDR2 SVGAGI. The V gene end was trimmed by 5 bases and the J gene end by 1 base; junction bases not matched to a gene: 2. The CDR3 region is CASSTDRSYEQYF. The CDR3 DNA is TGTGCCAGCAGTACGGACAGGTCCTACGAGCAGTACTTC.

The chain combines TRBV2 with TRBJ1-4, with D tentatively TRBD1 (5 bases). Germline CDR1 SNHLY, CDR2 FYNNEI. This CDR3 has 13 amino acids. The CDR3 coding sequence is TGTGTCACCAGGCTAGGGACGTGGGAAAAACTGTTTTTT. This gives the protein CVTRLGTWEKLFF.

The chain recombines TRBV29-1 with TRBJ2-5; the D gene could be TRBD1 or TRBD2 (5 bases each). This CDR3 comprises 13 residues. CDR1 and CDR2 from the germline V gene are SQVTM and ANQGSEA. Trimming removed 3 bases at V and 7 bases at J, with 15 bases between. This CDR3 is CSVDMVGDGTQYF. DNA for the CDR3: TGCAGCGTTGACATGGTAGGGGACGGGACCCAGTACTTC.

The chain couples TRBV7-2 to TRBJ2-1, with D maybe TRBD1 (6 bases). Germline values: CDR1 SGHTA, CDR2 FQGNSA. CDR3 length: 16 amino acids. The germline V and J ends were trimmed by 9 bases and 5 bases, with 23 bases remaining between them. As DNA, the CDR3 is TGTGCCAGTAGCCCGCCCTCGGGACATGTTAACAATGAGCAGTTCTTC. As protein: CASSPPSGHVNNEQFF.

This clonotype was seen a few times. This clone may be a read error of a much larger clone one base away. The rearrangement uses TRBV24-1 and TRBJ1-2; D remains ambiguous. The ends were cut back, 5 bases at V and 4 bases at J, with 13 bases in the middle. The germline V gene has CDR1 KGHDR and CDR2 SFDVKD. CDR3 length: 14 residues. The CDR3 DNA reads TGTGCCACCAGTGGTGGGCGGGAACCCTATGGCTACACCTTC. Encoded protein: CATSGGREPYGYTF.

This clonotype was observed a handful of times. The genes are TRBV11-2 and TRBJ2-3, with D possibly matching TRBD2 (6 bases). The V and J ends lost 6 bases and 0 bases respectively, with 13 bases between them. This CDR3 comprises 15 residues. The germline CDR1 and CDR2 sequences are SGHAT and FQNNGV. The CDR3 region is CASSVSGLSTDTQYF. In nucleotides, the CDR3 is TGTGCCAGCAGTGTTTCGGGACTCAGCACAGATACGCAGTATTTT.

The CDR3 coding sequence is TGCAGCGTTGAAGGTGTCAGCGGGAGTAATGAGCAGTTCTTC. This codes for CSVEGVSGSNEQFF. The chain joins TRBV29-1 to TRBJ2-1, with 8 bases lining up with TRBD2. CDR3 length equals 14 residues. Trimming cost V 1 base and J 7 bases; bases outside gene matches: 6. Germline V gene data show CDR1 as SQVTM and CDR2 as ANQGSEA.